This record concerns one T cell receptor (beta chain) sequence. The data were obtained in a study of shared clonotypes between healthy human individuals. Profiling relied on immunoSEQ multiplex PCR, and the TCRdb table lists in-frame clones only, not all of them. This table holds more than 500,000 clones, roughly 95% found once. The trim removed 5 bases at V and 5 bases at J, leaving 6 bases unmatched. CDR3 length equals 13 residues. Germline V CDR1 and CDR2: SGHTA, FQGNSA. The sequencing sample was made of naive CD4+ T cells sorted from blood. Subset given: CD45RA+ positively selected. This sequence originates from a young woman in good health. This chain uses TRBV7-2 with TRBJ2-7; 7 nucleotides align to TRBD1. DNA of the CDR3: TGTGCCAGCAGCCGAGACAGGGCCCACGAGCAGTACTTC. It translates to CASSRDRAHEQYF.